This record covers a single T cell receptor (beta chain). MiXCR was run by TCRdb on the 5' RACE reads, yielding one entry per CDR3 protein. This table holds 49,000 or so distinct CDR3 sequences, about 10% found once. The CDR3 spans 16 residues. Trimming stripped 8 bases from V and 2 bases from J, with 22 bases between. These data come from a study of spatial heterogeneity in lung cancer. Time point here: blood at routine non-recurrence follow-up after resection. The sequence derives from a male donor with early-stage non-small cell lung cancer. The sequencing used PBMCs, collected at follow-up. The rearrangement joins TRBV23-1 to TRBJ2-7; TRBD1 might be the D (5 bases). TRBV23-1 is an ORF, and what it does is uncertain. The CDR3 loop is CASGESPDIHAYEQYF. DNA of the CDR3: TGCGCCAGCGGAGAGTCACCGGACATACACGCCTACGAGCAGTACTTC.